This TCR beta chain was obtained from a study of blood T cell repertoires in COVID-19. About the study: Spain, Italy and the United States supplied samples that represented acute and convalescent COVID-19. T cells, B-cell-depleted T cells, or PBMCs provided the cDNA or gDNA that served as material.

The germline gives CDR1 MDHEN, CDR2 SYDVKM. The CDR3 contains 14 residues. Trimming took off 5 bases at V and 2 bases at J, with 11 bases between the two ends. TCRdb's table, derived via immunoSEQ multiplex PCR, lists solely in-frame clones and lacks some. This sample has 270,000 or so clones; around nine tenths occur once, and the top ten carry roughly 3%. The chain links TRBV28 to TRBJ2-3, with D possibly being TRBD1 (5 bases). The sequencing input was PBMCs or T cells enriched from blood (not recorded which). The receptor was isolated from a woman aged 18-30 years who had recovered from COVID-19. CDR3 region: CASSSRVTTDTQYF. The CDR3, as DNA: TGTGCCAGCAGTAGCAGGGTGACCACAGATACGCAGTATTTT.